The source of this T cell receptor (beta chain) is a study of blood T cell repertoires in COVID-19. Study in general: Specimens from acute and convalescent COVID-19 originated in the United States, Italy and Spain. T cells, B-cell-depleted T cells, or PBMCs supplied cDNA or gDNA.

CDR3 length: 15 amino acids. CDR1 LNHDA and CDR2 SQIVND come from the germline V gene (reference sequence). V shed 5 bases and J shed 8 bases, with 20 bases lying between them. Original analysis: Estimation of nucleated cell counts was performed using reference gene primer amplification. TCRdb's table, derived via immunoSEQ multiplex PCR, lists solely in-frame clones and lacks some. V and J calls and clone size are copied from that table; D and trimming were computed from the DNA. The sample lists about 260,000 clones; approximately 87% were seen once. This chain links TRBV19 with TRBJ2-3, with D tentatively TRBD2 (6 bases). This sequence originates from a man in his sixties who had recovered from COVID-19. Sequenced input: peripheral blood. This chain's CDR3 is CASSLSSAGQVTQYF. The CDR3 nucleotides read TGTGCCAGTAGTCTCTCTAGCGCCGGCCAGGTTACGCAGTATTTT.